This T cell receptor (beta chain) was identified during a study of cytomegalovirus exposure and HLA in healthy donors. As for the study in general: HLA-typed donors contributed about 85 million unique TCRs, which were held in an early data release.

The PCR used 60 Vbeta and 13 Jbeta primers. Profiled with immunoSEQ multiplex PCR; TCRdb holds only in-frame clones, not every one. The data hold under 150,000 clones, with under 90% observed a single time. General study findings and limits: Productive rates of about 90% or about 30% were seen for most TCR beta V segments in an earlier analysis. Sequence variants that were highly shared formed a cluster that was likely a sequencing artifact.

The V gene's germline CDR1 is LGHNA and CDR2 YSLEER. V lost 1 base and J lost 7, with 9 bases in between. The length of the CDR3 is 13 residues. Details on this clone: The antigen is undetermined.

The donors comprised healthy bone marrow donors. The chain uses TRBV4-3 and TRBJ2-3; D may be TRBD2 (5 bases). This clonotype was obtained from a woman aged 18-29 years in good health and CMV-seronegative. The sequenced material came from PBMCs. The CDR3 DNA reads as TGCGCCAGCAGCCAAGGGCCGGGGAATACGCAGTATTTT. Amino acids: CASSQGPGNTQYF.